The present entry profiles one T cell receptor beta chain with its context. What it binds is unknown. The record originates from a study of T cell responses to AZD1222 COVID-19 vaccine. Regarding the study as a whole: The repertoires were collected only after the peak T cell response. Most donors were white British, females outnumbered males, and clonal diversity was possibly underestimated. It was only a handful of AZD1222 recipients who were seropositive at baseline.

Germline V CDR1 and CDR2: MNHNS, SASEGT. The length of the CDR3 is 14 residues. Trimming pared 2 bases from V and 11 bases from J, leaving 13 bases between. Pooled together were second doses at about 4 or about 12 weeks. The data were produced by immunoSEQ multiplex PCR, yet TCRdb's version contains in-frame clones alone and is incomplete. The top ten hold about 1.6% of the sample, which has 150,000 to 160,000 clones, approximately 91% seen once. V is TRBV6-1 and J is TRBJ1-6; unclear D gene. The TCR was taken from an adult who received the AZD1222 COVID-19 vaccine. The source was peripheral blood, collected 28 days after the second AZD1222 dose. The CDR3, as DNA: TGTGCCAGCAGTGAACCTGCATTTCAAGCACCCCTCCACTTT. Protein product: CASSEPAFQAPLHF.